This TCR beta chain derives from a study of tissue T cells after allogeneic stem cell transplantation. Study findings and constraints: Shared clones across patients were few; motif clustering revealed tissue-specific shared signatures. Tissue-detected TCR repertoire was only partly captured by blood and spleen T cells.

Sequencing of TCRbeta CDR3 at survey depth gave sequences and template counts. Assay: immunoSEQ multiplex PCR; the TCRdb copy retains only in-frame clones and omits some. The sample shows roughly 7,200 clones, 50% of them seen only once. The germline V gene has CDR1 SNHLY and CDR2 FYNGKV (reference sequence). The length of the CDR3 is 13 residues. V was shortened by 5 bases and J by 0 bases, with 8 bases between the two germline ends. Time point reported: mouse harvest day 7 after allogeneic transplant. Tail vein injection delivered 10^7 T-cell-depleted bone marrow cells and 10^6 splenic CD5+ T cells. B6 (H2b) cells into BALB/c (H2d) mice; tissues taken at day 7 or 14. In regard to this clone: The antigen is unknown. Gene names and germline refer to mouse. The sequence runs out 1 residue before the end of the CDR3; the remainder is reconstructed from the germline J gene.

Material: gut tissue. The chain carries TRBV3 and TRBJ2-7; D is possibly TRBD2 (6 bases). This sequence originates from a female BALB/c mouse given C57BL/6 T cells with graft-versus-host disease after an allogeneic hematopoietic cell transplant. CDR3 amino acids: CASSTGGSYEQYF. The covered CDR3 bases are TGTGCCAGCAGCACGGGGGGCTCCTATGAACAGTAC.